Listed here are 17 T cell receptor beta chains from one sample, sequenced in a study of control samples from healthy donors and cancer patients. The protocol was immunoSEQ multiplex PCR, while the TCRdb copy is restricted to in-frame clones and leaves out a portion. There are about 100,000 clones in the sample; about 89% occur only once, and 7.5% to 10% lies in the top ten. Sample: blood. These receptors were collected from a man in his thirties or forties in good health.

This sequence joins TRBV5-4 and TRBJ2-6; D is perhaps TRBD1 (6 bases). The germline V gene has CDR1 SGHNT and CDR2 YYREEE (reference sequence). This CDR3 comprises 16 residues. V lost 2 bases, J lost 5 bases, and 14 bases lay in between. CDR3 DNA: TGTGCCAGCAGCTTAACTGGACAGCTCCGGGCCAACGTCCTGACTTTC. Amino acid sequence: CASSLTGQLRANVLTF.

The chain joins TRBV7-9 to TRBJ1-4, with 9 bases that match TRBD1. The CDR3 has 18 amino acids. Germline V CDR1 and CDR2: SEHNR, FQNEAQ (reference sequence). J gave up 7 bases and V 5 bases, and 17 bases lay outside the gene matches. This chain's CDR3 is CASSPSQGARLTGEKLFF. The CDR3 DNA is TGTGCCAGCAGCCCCTCACAGGGGGCGAGGTTAACAGGTGAAAAACTGTTTTTT.

The chain joins TRBV24-1 to TRBJ2-5; TRBD1 matches 8 bases. The CDR3 is 13 residues long. The germline gives CDR1 KGHDR, CDR2 SFDVKD. Trimming cost V 5 bases and J 7 bases; bases outside gene matches: 5. CDR3 bases: TGTGCCACCAGTGGAAGACAGGGGAGGACCCAGTACTTC. Its protein product is CATSGRQGRTQYF.

This chain connects TRBV19 to TRBJ1-6; D is unresolved. This CDR3 contains 13 residues. Trimming pared 5 bases from V and 7 bases from J, leaving 9 bases between. Looked up from germline, CDR1 is LNHDA and CDR2 is SQIVND (reference sequence). CDR3 amino acids: CASSPGRNSPLHF. The CDR3 DNA reads as TGTGCCAGTAGTCCGGGGAGAAATTCACCCCTCCACTTT.

The CDR3 reads CASSLVGGGARETQYF. CDR3 DNA sequence: TGTGCCAGCAGCCTGGTCGGCGGGGGGGCCAGAGAGACCCAGTACTTC. The chain links TRBV11-2 to TRBJ2-5; the match to TRBD2 covers 9 bases. Looked up from germline, CDR1 is SGHAT and CDR2 is FQNNGV. This CDR3 spans 16 amino acids. The ends lost 5 bases at V and 4 bases at J; junction bases unmatched: 11. The whole variable domain, remainder taken from reference TRBV11-2 and TRBJ2-5, is EAGVAQSPRYKIIEKRQSVAFWCNPISGHATLYWYQQILGQGPKLLIQFQNNGVVDDSQLPKDRFSAERLKGVDSTLKIQPAKLEDSAVYLCASSLVGGGARETQYFGPGTRLLVL.

V is TRBV9 and J is TRBJ2-3, with 10 bases identical to TRBD2. After removal of 1 base from V and 3 bases from J, the junction contained 5 bases not matched to a gene. The CDR3 covers 16 residues. The germline V gene has CDR1 SGDLS and CDR2 YYNGEE. This CDR3 reads CASSVSGGLATDTQYF. The CDR3 bases are TGTGCCAGCAGCGTAAGTGGGGGACTAGCGACAGATACGCAGTATTTT. Based on the CDR3 plus reference TRBV9 and TRBJ2-3, the full variable domain is DSGVTQTPKHLITATGQRVTLRCSPRSGDLSVYWYQQSLDQGLQFLIQYYNGEERAKGNILERFSAQQFPDLHSELNLSSLELGDSALYFCASSVSGGLATDTQYFGPGTRLTVL.

In DNA, the CDR3 is TGTGCCAGCAGCGAAAGAGCAACAAGTGGGGTTAGGGAGGGCTACACCTTC. This gives the protein CASSERATSGVREGYTF. The V gene is TRBV2, the J gene TRBJ1-2; D ambiguous. The CDR3 is 17 residues long. CDR1 SNHLY and CDR2 FYNNEI come from the germline V gene. Trimming left V 6 bases short and J 8 bases short, with 28 bases between.

The rearrangement uses TRBV2 and TRBJ1-2; D gene uncertain. There are 13 residues in the CDR3. Germline CDR1 is SNHLY and CDR2 is FYNNEI. The ends were cut back, 6 bases at V and 2 bases at J, with 10 bases in the middle. The CDR3 region is CASSGDGNYGYTF. The CDR3 region has the DNA TGTGCCAGCAGCGGCGACGGGAACTATGGCTACACCTTC.

CDR3 sequence: CASSLAQNGDYEQYF. CDR3 nucleotide sequence: TGTGCCAGCAGCTTAGCGCAAAACGGTGACTACGAGCAGTACTTC. This chain connects TRBV7-9 to TRBJ2-7; D is unclear. CDR3 length equals 15 residues. Germline loops: CDR1 SEHNR, CDR2 FQNEAQ (reference sequence). The V end lost 0 bases, the J end lost 3 bases, and 12 bases lay between the germline ends.

The J gene is TRBJ1-2, the V gene TRBV28, with 7 bases lining up with TRBD1. The CDR3 has 14 amino acids. From germline, CDR1 is MDHEN and CDR2 SYDVKM. V dropped 7 bases and J dropped 0; count of bases not matched to a gene: 5. CDR3 residues: CASIPGQPNYGYTF. For the CDR3, the DNA is TGTGCCAGCATACCGGGACAGCCTAACTATGGCTACACCTTC.

The chain uses TRBV19 and TRBJ1-5, with a possible D match to TRBD1 (5 bases). CDR1 and CDR2 from the germline V gene are LNHDA and SQIVND (reference sequence). V lost 6 bases and J lost 1, with 7 bases in between. The CDR3 is made up of 13 amino acids. Here the CDR3 DNA reads TGTGCCAGTAGGGGGGACAGCAATCAGCCCCAGCATTTT. Amino acid sequence: CASRGDSNQPQHF.

The rearrangement links TRBV11-1 to TRBJ2-2; 11 bases align to TRBD2. V lost 4 bases and J lost 3; bases outside the gene matches: 4. CDR3 length: 16 residues. Germline V CDR1 and CDR2: SGHAT, FQDESV (reference sequence). The CDR3 DNA reads TGTGCCAGCAGCTCACATAGCGGGAGGGACACCGGGGAGCTGTTTTTT. As protein: CASSSHSGRDTGELFF.

This clone was found a few times. This chain joins TRBV4-1 and TRBJ1-5; 7 bases fit TRBD1. The germline CDR1 and CDR2 sequences are MGHRA and YSYEKL. The CDR3 spans 16 residues. Unmatched junction bases numbered 9, after V lost 3 bases and J lost 4 bases. DNA for the CDR3: TGCGCCAGCAGCCATATATCGGGACAGAGTAATCAGCCCCAGCATTTT. Translated: CASSHISGQSNQPQHF.

The CDR3 protein is CASSPLPPSSTDTQYF. Written as DNA, the CDR3 is TGTGCCAGCAGCCCTCTCCCTCCGTCTAGCACAGATACGCAGTATTTT. The J gene is TRBJ2-3, the V gene TRBV7-2; unclear D gene. Trimming pared 5 bases from V and 0 bases from J, leaving 15 bases between. Germline values: CDR1 SGHTA, CDR2 FQGNSA. The CDR3 contains 16 residues.

The chain recombines TRBV13 with TRBJ1-4; possible D gene TRBD1, 5 bases. The germline gives CDR1 PRHDT, CDR2 FYEKMQ (reference sequence). The CDR3 length is 16 residues. V lost 1 base, J lost 11 bases, and 20 bases lay in between. This chain's CDR3 is CASSLERGGVRGKLFF. CDR3 DNA sequence: TGTGCCAGCAGCTTAGAGAGAGGAGGGGTGAGAGGCAAACTGTTTTTT.

This sequence joins TRBV28 and TRBJ2-3; the match to TRBD2 covers 7 bases. From germline, CDR1 is MDHEN and CDR2 SYDVKM. Trimming removed 11 bases from V and 3 bases from J; junction bases left unmatched: 14. This CDR3 is 15 amino acids long. The CDR3 DNA reads TGTGCCGGGTCCCGGGGCGGGAGTGGGACAGATACGCAGTATTTT. It translates to CAGSRGGSGTDTQYF.

This rearrangement joins TRBV2 to TRBJ1-1; D call uncertain. Germline V gene lookup returns CDR1 SNHLY and CDR2 FYNNEI. This CDR3 is 13 amino acids long. Trimming removed 4 bases from V and 0 bases from J, with 6 bases in between. The CDR3 sequence: CASSGHLNTEAFF. The CDR3 coding sequence is TGTGCCAGCAGTGGGCACTTGAACACTGAAGCTTTCTTT.